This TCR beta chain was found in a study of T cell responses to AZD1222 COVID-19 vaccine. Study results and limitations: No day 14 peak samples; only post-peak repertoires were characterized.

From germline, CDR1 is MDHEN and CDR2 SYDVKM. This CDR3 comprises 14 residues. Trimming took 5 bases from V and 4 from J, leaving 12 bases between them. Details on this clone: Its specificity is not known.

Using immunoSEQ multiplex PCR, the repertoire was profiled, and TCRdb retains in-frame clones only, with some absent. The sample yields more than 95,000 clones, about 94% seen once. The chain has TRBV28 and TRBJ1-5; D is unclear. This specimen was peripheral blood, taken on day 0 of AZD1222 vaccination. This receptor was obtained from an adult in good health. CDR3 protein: CASSPRTDNQPQHF. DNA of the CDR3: TGTGCCAGCAGTCCTCGGACGGATAATCAGCCCCAGCATTTT.